The 27 T cell receptor beta chains below all came from one sample that was sequenced in a study of blood T cell repertoires in COVID-19. TCRdb's copy holds only in-frame clones and misses some; the assay was immunoSEQ multiplex PCR. Counted here are about 25,000 clones, around 82% occurring once; the ten biggest clones make up roughly 2%. Material for sequencing was peripheral blood. These TCRs come from an elderly man with active or convalescent COVID-19.

The chain joins TRBV24-1 to TRBJ2-1, with D tentatively TRBD1 (6 bases). Trimming pared 6 bases from V and 3 bases from J, leaving 8 bases between. Germline V gene data show CDR1 as KGHDR and CDR2 as SFDVKD. The CDR3 has 13 residues. The CDR3 here is CATSKDSYNEQFF. CDR3 DNA: TGTGCCACCAGTAAGGACAGCTACAATGAGCAGTTCTTC.

V and J are TRBV29-1 and TRBJ2-1, with D possibly TRBD2 on 5 matching bases. CDR3 length: 12 amino acids. Trimming removed 1 base at V and 8 bases at J, with 9 bases between. CDR1 is SQVTM and CDR2 is ANQGSEA in the germline V gene. The CDR3 DNA sequence: TGCAGCGTTGAAGGGGCGGGCTATGAGCAGTTCTTC. Translating gives CSVEGAGYEQFF.

The genes are TRBV5-8 and TRBJ2-3, with 7 bases that match TRBD2. The CDR3 contains 17 residues. Germline lookup yields CDR1 SGHTS and CDR2 YDEGEE. V gave up 0 bases and J gave up 7 bases; unmatched junction bases: 14. CDR3 sequence: CASSLAATSASRNTQYF. In DNA, the CDR3 is TGTGCCAGCAGCTTGGCAGCTACTAGCGCTTCCCGTAATACGCAGTATTTT.

The gene calls are TRBV7-9 and TRBJ1-2, with 8 bases identical to TRBD1. Germline values: CDR1 SEHNR, CDR2 FQNEAQ (reference sequence). The CDR3 is made up of 15 amino acids. J was trimmed by 5 bases and V by 3 bases; bases with no gene match: 8. The CDR3 region has the DNA TGTGCCAGCAGCTTGGGACAGGCAAGCGCGTATGGCTACACCTTC. Its translation is CASSLGQASAYGYTF.

The chain is built from TRBV6-4 and TRBJ2-1, with D uncertain. V lost 5 bases and J 0 bases, leaving 11 bases between the germline ends. Germline V lookup: CDR1 MRHNA, CDR2 SNTAGT. CDR3 size: 15 residues. The CDR3 here is CASSLSVSSYNEQFF. DNA of the CDR3: TGTGCCAGCAGTTTAAGCGTGAGCTCCTACAATGAGCAGTTCTTC.

The genes are TRBV7-8 and TRBJ1-5; D is unclear. Per germline, CDR1 SGHVS and CDR2 FQNEAQ. The V gene lost 2 bases and the J gene lost 5 bases, with 7 bases spanning the gap. The CDR3 sequence is 13 residues long. DNA for the CDR3: TGTGCCAGCAGCTTATCCTCCCATCAGCCCCAGCATTTT. Its protein product is CASSLSSHQPQHF.

The chain links TRBV19 to TRBJ1-5; 8 positions match TRBD1. The V gene's germline CDR1 is LNHDA and CDR2 SQIVND (reference sequence). V was clipped by 5 bases and J by 6 bases; unmatched bases: 3. This CDR3 is built from 13 residues. This CDR3 is CASSPQGAQPQHF. The CDR3 nucleotides are TGTGCCAGTAGTCCCCAGGGGGCTCAGCCCCAGCATTTT.

The chain is built from TRBV5-1 and TRBJ2-1, with 7 nucleotides matching TRBD2. Germline CDR1 SGHRS, CDR2 YFSETQ. The trim removed 4 bases at V and 3 bases at J, leaving 10 bases unmatched. The CDR3 covers 16 residues. The CDR3 loop is CASSAGLGGIYNEQFF. The CDR3 DNA sequence: TGCGCCAGCAGCGCCGGACTGGGGGGGATCTACAATGAGCAGTTCTTC.

CDR3 residues: CASRTSGRDNEQFF. As DNA, the CDR3 is TGTGCCAGTAGGACTAGCGGGAGGGACAATGAGCAGTTCTTC. The chain recombines TRBV19 with TRBJ2-1; 14 positions agree with TRBD2. The CDR3 loop spans 14 amino acids. Germline V gene data show CDR1 as LNHDA and CDR2 as SQIVND (reference sequence). Trimming at V came to 6 bases and at J to 5 bases, leaving 0 bases not matched to a gene.

The chain carries TRBV3-1 (or the pseudogene TRBV3-2) and TRBJ2-3, with D perhaps matching TRBD2 (5 bases). Germline-derived CDR1 and CDR2 are LGHDT and YNNKEL (reference sequence). The CDR3 spans 17 residues. V lost 1 base, J lost 0 bases, and 14 bases lay in between. The CDR3, as DNA: TGTGCCAGCAGCCAAGGGAGGAACCGGGATAGCACAGATACGCAGTATTTT. Translated, it gives CASSQGRNRDSTDTQYF.

The chain links TRBV19 to TRBJ2-1; D remains unclear. The CDR3 consists of 15 residues. V was cut by 3 bases and J by 4 bases, with 13 bases left in between. The germline V gene encodes CDR1 LNHDA and CDR2 SQIVND (reference sequence). CDR3 loop: CASSILYSPYNEQFF. CDR3 coding DNA: TGTGCCAGTAGTATTTTATACAGTCCTTACAATGAGCAGTTCTTC.

This clone has only one observation. The CDR3 DNA is TGCGCCAGCCCCCGGGACAGAGCTAACTATGGCTACACCTTC. Translated: CASPRDRANYGYTF. This sequence joins TRBV23-1 and TRBJ1-2; 7 nucleotides match TRBD1. TRBV23-1 is an ORF, and what it does is uncertain. V lost 8 bases, J lost 0 bases, and 6 bases stayed unmatched. The CDR3 length is 14 residues.

V and J are TRBV10-3 and TRBJ1-2, with TRBD1 matching over 8 bases. The CDR3 runs to 12 residues. J gave up 7 bases and V 8 bases, and 6 bases lay outside the gene matches. Germline CDR1 and CDR2: ENHRY and SYGVKD. The CDR3 nucleotides read TGTGCCATCTCGCAGGGGGCGGGTGGCTACACCTTC. Translation gives CAISQGAGGYTF.

The chain recombines TRBV4-1 with TRBJ1-2; a weak D match, TRBD1 (6 bases). V was pared by 3 bases and J by 5 bases, with 22 bases between. The CDR3 is 17 amino acids. The germline gives CDR1 MGHRA, CDR2 YSYEKL. DNA for the CDR3: TGCGCCAGCAGCCAGACCATCTTCCGCAGGGGTATTTATGGCTACACCTTC. Its translation is CASSQTIFRRGIYGYTF.

A few counts support this clone. Different DNA sequences within this sample yield the same CDR3. The chain joins TRBV2 to TRBJ2-6, with D perhaps TRBD2 (7 bases). The V gene lost 6 bases and the J gene lost 4 bases, with 10 bases spanning the gap. The CDR3 spans 14 residues. Germline V CDR1 and CDR2: SNHLY, FYNNEI. In DNA form, the CDR3 reads TGTGCCAGCAGGGGGGGGGCGGGGGCCAACGTCCTGACTTTC. Translating it yields CASRGGAGANVLTF.

The chain recombines TRBV5-5 with TRBJ2-2; D gene uncertain. V gave up 0 bases and J gave up 13 bases, with 13 bases separating them. CDR1 SGHKS and CDR2 YYEKEE come from the germline V gene (reference sequence). CDR3 length equals 13 residues. CDR3 in DNA: TGTGCCAGCAGCTTGGGTTTATCGGCTAGGCTGTTTTTT. Encoded protein: CASSLGLSARLFF.

The chain employs TRBV4-2 and TRBJ2-5; 7 bases align to TRBD2. The CDR3 consists of 18 residues. Germline assignment: CDR1 LGHNA and CDR2 YNFKEQ. V lost 1 base to trimming and J lost 2 bases; unmatched junction nucleotides: 13. CDR3 bases: TGTGCCAGCAGCCAAGGGTTGGAGGGATGGGGGGGTCAAGAGACCCAGTACTTC. Protein sequence: CASSQGLEGWGGQETQYF.

The chain joins TRBV2 to TRBJ2-7, with a weak D call TRBD2 (6 bases). CDR1 is SNHLY, CDR2 FYNNEI, per germline. Deletions cut 5 bases from V and 5 bases from J, with 25 bases between. The CDR3 contains 17 residues. The CDR3 protein is CASSIGGSASIYDEQYF. CDR3 nucleotide sequence: TGTGCCAGCAGTATAGGAGGGTCCGCTAGCATCTACGACGAGCAGTACTTC. The full variable domain, with the rest looked up from reference TRBV2 and TRBJ2-7, is EPEVTQTPSHQVTQMGQEVILRCVPISNHLYFYWYRQILGQKVEFLVSFYNNEISEKSEIFDDQFSVERPDGSNFTLKIRSTKLEDSAMYFCASSIGGSASIYDEQYFGPGTRLTVT.

The J gene is TRBJ2-7, the V gene TRBV12-3 or TRBV12-4; no clear D. V was pared by 4 bases and J by 5 bases, with 12 bases between. CDR3 length: 13 amino acids. Here the CDR3 reads CASSSLDTDEQYF. The CDR3 DNA is TGTGCCAGCAGTTCCTTAGACACCGACGAGCAGTACTTC.

The chain links TRBV2 to TRBJ1-2; 7 bases agree with TRBD1. Germline loops: CDR1 SNHLY, CDR2 FYNNEI. The trim removed 7 bases at V and 4 bases at J, leaving 6 bases unmatched. The CDR3 extends over 13 amino acids. The CDR3 spells CASMPTGPYGYTF. The CDR3 nucleotides read TGTGCCAGCATGCCGACAGGGCCCTATGGCTACACCTTC.

The chain recombines TRBV12-3 or TRBV12-4 with TRBJ1-5; 8 bases agree with TRBD1. J gave up 5 bases and V 6 bases, and 3 bases lay outside the gene matches. There are 13 residues in the CDR3. For the CDR3, the DNA is TGTGCCAGCAGCGGGACAGGCGATCAGCCCCAGCATTTT. It translates to CASSGTGDQPQHF.

The V and J genes are TRBV9 and TRBJ2-2; 10 bases fit TRBD1. Trimming removed 0 bases from V and 6 bases from J; junction bases left unmatched: 2. This CDR3 has 15 residues. CDR1 and CDR2 from the germline V gene are SGDLS and YYNGEE. CDR3 in DNA: TGTGCCAGCAGCGTAGACGGGACAGGGGCCGGGGAGCTGTTTTTT. Amino acid sequence: CASSVDGTGAGELFF. Together with reference TRBV9 and TRBJ2-2, the CDR3 gives the full variable domain: DSGVTQTPKHLITATGQRVTLRCSPRSGDLSVYWYQQSLDQGLQFLIQYYNGEERAKGNILERFSAQQFPDLHSELNLSSLELGDSALYFCASSVDGTGAGELFFGEGSRLTVL.

This sequence joins TRBV9 and TRBJ1-5; D is uncertain. CDR1 is SGDLS, CDR2 YYNGEE, per germline. V lost 4 bases, J lost 3 bases, and 11 bases lay in between. The CDR3 is 14 residues long. CDR3 region: CASSIGLYNQPQHF. Written as DNA, the CDR3 is TGTGCCAGCAGCATCGGACTGTACAATCAGCCCCAGCATTTT.

The chain joins TRBV27 to TRBJ2-7, with 9 bases identical to TRBD2. In germline, CDR1 is MNHEY, CDR2 SMNVEV (reference sequence). V lost 9 bases and J lost 0; bases outside the gene matches: 9. CDR3 size: 15 residues. CDR3 in amino acids: CASARPTSGSYEQYF. The CDR3 nucleotides are TGTGCCAGTGCGAGGCCGACTAGCGGCTCCTACGAGCAGTACTTC.

The table lists this clone with a few counts. The chain joins TRBV15 to TRBJ1-2, with 8 bases aligning to TRBD1. The CDR3 loop spans 15 amino acids. Germline V lookup: CDR1 LNHNV, CDR2 YYDKDF (reference sequence). Unmatched junction bases numbered 4, after V lost 0 bases and J lost 4 bases. CDR3 loop: CATSRDRGLGYGYTF. The CDR3 bases are TGTGCCACCAGCAGAGACAGGGGGCTTGGCTATGGCTACACCTTC.

The chain is built from TRBV6-5 and TRBJ2-6; a weak D match, TRBD1 (5 bases). The germline gives CDR1 MNHEY, CDR2 SVGAGI. The V and J ends lost 3 bases and 2 bases respectively, with 8 bases between them. The CDR3 is 15 residues long. The CDR3 here is CASSYVRAGANVLTF. The DNA of the CDR3 is TGTGCCAGCAGTTATGTCAGGGCTGGGGCCAACGTCCTGACTTTC.

The chain is built from TRBV6-5 and TRBJ2-5, with TRBD2 matching over 8 bases. The length of the CDR3 is 16 residues. The V gene end was trimmed by 2 bases and the J gene end by 3 bases; junction bases not matched to a gene: 8. Germline V gene lookup returns CDR1 MNHEY and CDR2 SVGAGI. The CDR3 loop is CASSYGAGDSEETQYF. CDR3 nucleotide sequence: TGTGCCAGCAGTTACGGAGCGGGAGATAGTGAAGAGACCCAGTACTTC.